Reported below is one T cell receptor (beta chain). The sample is drawn from a study of T-cell memory formation after mild COVID-19. CDR3 size: 15 residues. Trimming stripped 2 bases from V and 6 bases from J, with 17 bases between. The germline gives CDR1 KGHSH, CDR2 LQKENI. TCRdb used MiXCR to reprocess the 5' RACE reads, holding one entry per CDR3 protein. The table lists approximately 260,000 distinct CDR3 sequences, roughly 15% of them singletons. The TCR sequence derives from a man aged 18-30 years who had mild COVID-19 (a few samples of this study predate the infection). Cell type and time point are not known. The chain is built from TRBV18 and TRBJ2-7, with a weak D call TRBD2 (6 bases). The specimen was PBMCs or a T cell subset sorted from them (not recorded which). The CDR3 reads CASSPTEGMGGEQYF. The CDR3 DNA reads as TGTGCCAGCTCACCAACGGAGGGGATGGGAGGCGAGCAGTACTTC.